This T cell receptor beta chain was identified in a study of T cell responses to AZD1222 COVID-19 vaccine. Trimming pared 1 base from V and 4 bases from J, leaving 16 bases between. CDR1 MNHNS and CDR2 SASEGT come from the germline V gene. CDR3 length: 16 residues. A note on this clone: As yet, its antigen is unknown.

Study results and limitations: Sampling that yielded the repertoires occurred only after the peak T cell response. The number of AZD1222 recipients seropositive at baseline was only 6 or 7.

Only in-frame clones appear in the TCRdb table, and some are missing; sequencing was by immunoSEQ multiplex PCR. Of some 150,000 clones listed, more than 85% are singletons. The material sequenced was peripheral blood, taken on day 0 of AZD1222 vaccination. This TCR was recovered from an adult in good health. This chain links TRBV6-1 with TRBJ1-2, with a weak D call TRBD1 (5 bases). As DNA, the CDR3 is TGTGCCAGCAGTGAAGACCCCGAGTGGGGACTCTATGGCTACACCTTC. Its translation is CASSEDPEWGLYGYTF.